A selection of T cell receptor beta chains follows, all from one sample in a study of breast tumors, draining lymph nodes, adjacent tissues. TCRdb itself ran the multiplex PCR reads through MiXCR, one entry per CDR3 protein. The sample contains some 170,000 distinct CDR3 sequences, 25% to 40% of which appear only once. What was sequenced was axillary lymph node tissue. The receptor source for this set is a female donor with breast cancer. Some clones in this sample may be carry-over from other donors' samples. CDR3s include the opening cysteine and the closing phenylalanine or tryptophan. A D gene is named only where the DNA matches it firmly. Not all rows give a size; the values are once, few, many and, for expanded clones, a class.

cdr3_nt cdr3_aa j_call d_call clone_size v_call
TGTGCCAGCAGCGTACTAGCCCGCATGGATACGCAGTATTTT CASSVLARMDTQYF TRBJ2-3 . many TRBV9
TGTGCCAGCAGTGACTCAAAAATTACGGGGGTTTCTAATGAAAAACTGTTTTTT CASSDSKITGVSNEKLFF TRBJ1-4 . many TRBV6-4
TGTGCTAGCAGCTCTCCAGCGATAAAGGGAGACTCTGGAAACACCATATATTTT CASSSPAIKGDSGNTIYF TRBJ1-3 . . TRBV7-7
TGTGCCAGCAGTTATAGGGCAGGGGGGGGGCAGCCCCAGCATTTT CASSYRAGGGQPQHF TRBJ1-5 TRBD1 . TRBV6-6
TGTGCCAGCAGCCAAGCGGGGTTTCAGCCCCAGCATTTT CASSQAGFQPQHF TRBJ1-5 . many TRBV9
TGTGCCAGCAGCCAAGATCCTCAAGATACGCAGTATTTT CASSQDPQDTQYF TRBJ2-3 . many TRBV4-2
TGTGCCAGCAGCTTGGTTTCGTTCGGAACCTACAATGAGCAGTTCTTC CASSLVSFGTYNEQFF TRBJ2-1 . many TRBV7-6
TGTGCCAGTAGTATAAGAGGGGAACGACAGGGGTCCTACGAGCAGTACTTC CASSIRGERQGSYEQYF TRBJ2-7 TRBD1 many TRBV19
TGTGCCAGCAGTCCGGACAGCGCTTCCTACGAGCAGTACTTC CASSPDSASYEQYF TRBJ2-7 . many TRBV27
TGTGCCAGCGCAGGGGGGACTAACTATGGCTACACCTTC CASAGGTNYGYTF TRBJ1-2 TRBD1 . TRBV7-9
TGCAGTGCTAGAGTGGTTTGGGGCGGGGCACAGGGGGCTGAGACCCAGTACTTC CSARVVWGGAQGAETQYF TRBJ2-5 TRBD1 . TRBV20-1
TGCAGTCGGGGAGGTGGCTACACCTTC CSRGGGYTF TRBJ1-2 . many TRBV20-1
TGTGCCAGCAGTTTAAGGTCAGGGGGGTATGGCTACACCTTC CASSLRSGGYGYTF TRBJ1-2 TRBD1 many TRBV28
TGTGCCAGCAGTGACCTCCTAGACAGGGCCTACGAGCAGTACTTC CASSDLLDRAYEQYF TRBJ2-7 TRBD1 many TRBV2
TGTGCCAGCAGTTTACTAGGCCAGCCCCAGCATTTT CASSLLGQPQHF TRBJ1-5 . few TRBV28
TGTGCCAGCCTAGGACAGGGGACATTAGATACGCAGTATTTT CASLGQGTLDTQYF TRBJ2-3 TRBD1 many TRBV2
TGTGCCAGTAGTGACCCAGGGGGCGCGGTTGAAGCTTTCTTT CASSDPGGAVEAFF TRBJ1-1 TRBD1 . TRBV19
TGTGCCAGCAGCTTGGCTATCCCGGGGAGCACAGATACGCAGTATTTT CASSLAIPGSTDTQYF TRBJ2-3 . many TRBV5-5
TGTGCCAGCAGTTTACGACCGGACAGTAACTATGGCTACACCTTC CASSLRPDSNYGYTF TRBJ1-2 . many TRBV28
TGTGCCAGCAGCCTCCGGACAGGGGCGGGCAATGAGCAGTTCTTC CASSLRTGAGNEQFF TRBJ2-1 TRBD1 many TRBV9
TGTGCCAGCAGTTTGTTCGGGGTCACCGGGGAGCTGTTTTTT CASSLFGVTGELFF TRBJ2-2 . many TRBV27
TGTGCCAGCAGCGGCAGGGGGAACACTGAAGCTTTCTTT CASSGRGNTEAFF TRBJ1-1 . few TRBV7-6
TGTGCCATCAGTGAGACACAGGCTAGCACAGATACGCAGTATTTT CAISETQASTDTQYF TRBJ2-3 . . TRBV10-3
TGTGCCAGCAGCTCTGATTACAATCAGCAGTTCTTC CASSSDYNQQFF TRBJ2-1 . . TRBV11-1
TGTGCCAGCAGTACCCGACAGGGGGCTGGTCAGCCCCAGCATTTT CASSTRQGAGQPQHF TRBJ1-5 TRBD1 few TRBV28
TGTGCCAGCAGCGAGAACAGGGAGGGCACCGGGGAGCTGTTTTTT CASSENREGTGELFF TRBJ2-2 . many TRBV5-6
TGCGCCAGCAGCCAAGTTTCGGGGGTGAACACTGAAGCTTTCTTT CASSQVSGVNTEAFF TRBJ1-1 . . TRBV4-1
TGTGCCAGCAGCGTAGGGGGGACTAGCGGAGGAGAGACCCAGTACTTC CASSVGGTSGGETQYF TRBJ2-5 TRBD2 many TRBV9
TGTGCCACCAGCAGCCCCGGACAGCAACCCACAGATACGCAGTATTTT CATSSPGQQPTDTQYF TRBJ2-3 . . TRBV15
TGTGCCAGCATGCGGGGAGCGAACACTGAAGCTTTCTTT CASMRGANTEAFF TRBJ1-1 . . TRBV6-2/TRBV6-3
TGTGCCAGCAGCCCCCGCAGATCTACTTCTGGGGCCAACGTCCTGACTTTC CASSPRRSTSGANVLTF TRBJ2-6 . many TRBV9
TGCGCCAGCAGTGAGACAGGGGGGGTAAACACCATATATTTT CASSETGGVNTIYF TRBJ1-3 TRBD1 many TRBV10-2
TGTGCCAGCAGCGCCAACACCGGGGAGCTGTTTTTT CASSANTGELFF TRBJ2-2 . many TRBV9
TGTGCCAGCAGCTTTTCATTGGGTTGGGGGAATCAGCCCCAGCATTTT CASSFSLGWGNQPQHF TRBJ1-5 . . TRBV2
TGTGCCAGCAGTGAAGAGAGAGGGGTGGTTTCCGGGGAGCTGTTTTTT CASSEERGVVSGELFF TRBJ2-2 . many TRBV6-1
TGTGCCAGCAGCCTAGTGTTTGCCACAACCTACGAGCAGTACTTC CASSLVFATTYEQYF TRBJ2-7 . once TRBV11-2
TGTGCCAGTAGTAGGACTAGCGGGACAGGGGGCCCTGGGGCCAACGTCCTGACTTTC CASSRTSGTGGPGANVLTF TRBJ2-6 . . TRBV19
TGTGCCAGCAGCCGACATCCCGGGGAGCTGTTTTTT CASSRHPGELFF TRBJ2-2 . many TRBV9
TGTGCCTGGAGTTCAGGGGCCGGGGGGGTCTTC CAWSSGAGGVF TRBJ2-7 TRBD2 many TRBV30
TGCAGTGCCCGGGACAGGGGACGGCAGTATTTT CSARDRGRQYF TRBJ2-3 TRBD1 . TRBV20-1
TGTGCCAGCAGTTACATCAGGGATCAGCCCCAGCATTTT CASSYIRDQPQHF TRBJ1-5 . many TRBV6-5
TGTGCCATCAGTGATGCTGGGGGACGGAACACCGGGGAGCTGTTTTTT CAISDAGGRNTGELFF TRBJ2-2 . . TRBV10-3
TGTGCCAGCAGCACGGGGGGCCCGGGTGAGCAGTTCTTC CASSTGGPGEQFF TRBJ2-1 . . TRBV28
TGCAGTGCTAGACCCCCGAGTGGGGCTACCGCCCAAAGGGGGACCGGGGAGCTGTTTTTT CSARPPSGATAQRGTGELFF TRBJ2-2 . . TRBV20-1
TGTGCCAGCAGCTTAACTGGCCAGGGGACGGAAAAACTGTTTTTT CASSLTGQGTEKLFF TRBJ1-4 . . TRBV7-3
TGTGCCAGCAGCTTAGGAGCAAATGAGCAGTTCTTC CASSLGANEQFF TRBJ2-1 . many TRBV11-2
TGTGCCAGCATAAGGGACAACTACGAGCAGTACTTC CASIRDNYEQYF TRBJ2-7 . many TRBV6-1
TGTGCCAGCAGCTTAGATATTGGCCCGAGGTCCCAGTACTTC CASSLDIGPRSQYF TRBJ2-5 . many TRBV11-2
TGTGCCAGCAGTGAAGGGGAGACGGATACGCAGTATTTT CASSEGETDTQYF TRBJ2-3 . many TRBV6-4
TGTGCCACCCTCCCCCCCCAGAGTCCCACCGGGGAGCTGTTTTTT CATLPPQSPTGELFF TRBJ2-2 . . TRBV19